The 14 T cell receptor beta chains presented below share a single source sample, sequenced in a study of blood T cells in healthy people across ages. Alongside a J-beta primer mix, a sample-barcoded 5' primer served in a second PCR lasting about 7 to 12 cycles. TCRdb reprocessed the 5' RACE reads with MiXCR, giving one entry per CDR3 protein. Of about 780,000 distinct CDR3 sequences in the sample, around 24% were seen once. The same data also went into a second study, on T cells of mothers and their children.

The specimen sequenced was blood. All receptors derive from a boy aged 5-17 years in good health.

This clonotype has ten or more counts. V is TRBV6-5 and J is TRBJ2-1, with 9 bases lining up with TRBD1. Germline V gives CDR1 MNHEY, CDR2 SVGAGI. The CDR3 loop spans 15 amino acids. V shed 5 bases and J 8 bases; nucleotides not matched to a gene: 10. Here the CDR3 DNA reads TGTGCCAGCAGTCCCCCGGGACAGGGAATGGATGAGCAGTTCTTC. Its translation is CASSPPGQGMDEQFF.

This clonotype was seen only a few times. CDR3 DNA: TGCGCCAGCAGCGTGCAGGGGCAATCCTACGAGCAGTACTTC. It yields the protein CASSVQGQSYEQYF. The chain couples TRBV5-1 to TRBJ2-7; TRBD1 might be the D (6 bases). CDR3 length: 14 amino acids. V was shortened by 4 bases and J by 1 base, with 12 bases between the two germline ends. In germline, CDR1 is SGHRS, CDR2 YFSETQ.

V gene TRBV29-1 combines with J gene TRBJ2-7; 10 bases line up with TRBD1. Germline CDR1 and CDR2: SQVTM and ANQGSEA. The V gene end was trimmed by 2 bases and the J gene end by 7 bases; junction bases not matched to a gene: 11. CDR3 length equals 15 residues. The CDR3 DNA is TGCAGCGTTGAAAGCCGGACAGGGGGAAGGGATGAGCAGTACTTC. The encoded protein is CSVESRTGGRDEQYF.

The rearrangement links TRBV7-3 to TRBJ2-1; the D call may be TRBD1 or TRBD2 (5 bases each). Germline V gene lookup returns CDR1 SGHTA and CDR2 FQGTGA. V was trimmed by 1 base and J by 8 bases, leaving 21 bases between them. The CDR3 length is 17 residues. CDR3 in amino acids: CASSLKAGATSDDEQFF. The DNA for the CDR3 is TGTGCCAGCAGCTTAAAAGCCGGGGCGACCTCGGACGATGAGCAGTTCTTC.

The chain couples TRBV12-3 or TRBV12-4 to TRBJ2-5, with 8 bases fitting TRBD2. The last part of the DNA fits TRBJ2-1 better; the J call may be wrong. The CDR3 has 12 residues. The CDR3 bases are TGTGCCAGCAGTTTCTCGGGGGGGGAGCAGTTCTTC. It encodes CASSFSGGEQFF.

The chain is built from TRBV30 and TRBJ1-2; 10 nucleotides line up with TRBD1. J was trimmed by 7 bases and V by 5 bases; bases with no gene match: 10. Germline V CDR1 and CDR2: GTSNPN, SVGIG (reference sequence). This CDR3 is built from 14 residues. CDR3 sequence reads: CAWPRTGGPGGYTF. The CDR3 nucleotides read TGTGCCTGGCCACGGACAGGGGGACCCGGTGGCTACACCTTC.

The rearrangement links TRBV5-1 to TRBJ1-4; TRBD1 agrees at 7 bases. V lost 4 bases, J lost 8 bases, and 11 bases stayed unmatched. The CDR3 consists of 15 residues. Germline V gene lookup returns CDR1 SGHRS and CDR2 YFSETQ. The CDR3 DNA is TGCGCCAGCAGCCCGGCCCAGGGGGTGAGAGAAAAACTGTTTTTT. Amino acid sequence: CASSPAQGVREKLFF.

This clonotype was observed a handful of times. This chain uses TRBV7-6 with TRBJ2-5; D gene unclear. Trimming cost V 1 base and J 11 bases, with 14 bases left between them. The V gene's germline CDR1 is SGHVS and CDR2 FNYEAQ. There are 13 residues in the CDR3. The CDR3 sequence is CASSLGVGKEQYF. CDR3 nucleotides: TGTGCCAGCAGCTTAGGCGTTGGGAAGGAGCAGTACTTC.

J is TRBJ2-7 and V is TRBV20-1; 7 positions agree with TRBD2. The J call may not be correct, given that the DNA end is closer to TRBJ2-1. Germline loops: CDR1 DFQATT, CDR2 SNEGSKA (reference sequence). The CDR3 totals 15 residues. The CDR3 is CSAATSHHLNNEQFF. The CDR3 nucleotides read TGCAGTGCTGCGACTAGCCATCACCTTAACAATGAGCAGTTCTTC.

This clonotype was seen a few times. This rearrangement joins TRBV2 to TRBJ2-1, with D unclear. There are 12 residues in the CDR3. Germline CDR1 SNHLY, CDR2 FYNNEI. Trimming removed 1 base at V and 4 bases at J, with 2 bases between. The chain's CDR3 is CASSEEYNEQFF. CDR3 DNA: TGTGCCAGCAGTGAAGAGTACAATGAGCAGTTCTTC.

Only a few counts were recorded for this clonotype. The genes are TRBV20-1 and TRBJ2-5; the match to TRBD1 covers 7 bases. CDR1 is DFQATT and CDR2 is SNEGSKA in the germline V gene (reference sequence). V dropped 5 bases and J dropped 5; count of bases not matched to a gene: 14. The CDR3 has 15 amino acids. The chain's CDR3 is CSAFRPQGVGETQYF. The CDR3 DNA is TGCAGTGCTTTTCGGCCCCAGGGGGTCGGGGAGACCCAGTACTTC.

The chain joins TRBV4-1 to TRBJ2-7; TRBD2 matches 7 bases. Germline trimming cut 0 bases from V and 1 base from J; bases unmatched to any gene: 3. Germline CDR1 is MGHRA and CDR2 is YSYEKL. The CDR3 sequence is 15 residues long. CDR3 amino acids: CASSQEPRESYEQYF. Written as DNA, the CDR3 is TGCGCCAGCAGCCAAGAACCGCGGGAGTCCTACGAGCAGTACTTC.

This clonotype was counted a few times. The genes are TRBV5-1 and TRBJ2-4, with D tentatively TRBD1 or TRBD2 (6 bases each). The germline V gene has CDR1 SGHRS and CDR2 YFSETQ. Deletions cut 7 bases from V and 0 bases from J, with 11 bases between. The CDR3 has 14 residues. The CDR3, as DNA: TGCGCCAGCTCGGGGGCCCCAGCCAAAAACATTCAGTACTTC. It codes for CASSGAPAKNIQYF.

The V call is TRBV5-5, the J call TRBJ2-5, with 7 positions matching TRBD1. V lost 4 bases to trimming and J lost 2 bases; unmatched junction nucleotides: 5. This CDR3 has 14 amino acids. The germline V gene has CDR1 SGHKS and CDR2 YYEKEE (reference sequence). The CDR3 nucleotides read TGTGCCAGCAGCGACGGACAGGAACAAGAGACCCAGTACTTC. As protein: CASSDGQEQETQYF.